This is a list of T cell receptor beta chains from one sample in a study of cytomegalovirus exposure and HLA in healthy donors. Sequenced by immunoSEQ multiplex PCR; TCRdb stores in-frame clones only, minus some. This table has roughly 190,000 clones, 70% to 80% appearing once. The sequenced sample was PBMCs. All receptors come from a woman in her forties or fifties in good health and CMV-seronegative. The conserved cysteine and the conserved F or W are not part of the CDR3 here.

J gene: TRBJ1-3; V gene: TRBV28; CDR3 protein: ASIPGTGGGNTIY
J gene: TRBJ1-1; V gene: TRBV11-1; CDR3 protein: ASSLVGASGEAF
J gene: TRBJ1-3; V gene: TRBV9; CDR3 protein: ASSSTGRTGNTIY
J gene: TRBJ1-3; V gene: TRBV29-1; CDR3 protein: SVVAMDRGIGNTIY
J gene: TRBJ2-5; V gene: TRBV27; CDR3 protein: ASRRGGGRETQY
J gene: TRBJ1-2; V gene: TRBV9; CDR3 protein: ASGLTGGSHGYT
J gene: TRBJ2-1; V gene: TRBV4-3; CDR3 protein: ASSQEPGTSGSHEQF
J gene: TRBJ1-1; V gene: TRBV5-1; CDR3 protein: ASSSQGGTEAF
J gene: TRBJ1-1; V gene: TRBV5-6; CDR3 protein: ASTTPQNTEAF
J gene: TRBJ2-1; V gene: TRBV4-3; CDR3 protein: ASSQRTSGIRQEQF
J gene: TRBJ2-1; V gene: TRBV5-1; CDR3 protein: ASSFGGEQF
J gene: TRBJ2-7; V gene: TRBV2; CDR3 protein: ASSSQGLHEQY
J gene: TRBJ1-3; V gene: TRBV6-5; CDR3 protein: ASSPDRYSGNTIY
J gene: TRBJ2-1; V gene: TRBV28; CDR3 protein: ASSLSSGRGGNEQF
J gene: TRBJ1-5; V gene: TRBV19; CDR3 protein: ASSSRGGNQPQH
J gene: TRBJ2-3; V gene: TRBV4-3; CDR3 protein: ASSQELASGRAGLPDTQY
J gene: TRBJ2-7; V gene: TRBV5-8; CDR3 protein: ASTLRGSYEQY
J gene: TRBJ2-5; V gene: TRBV7-3; CDR3 protein: ASSPGPSGSGETQY
J gene: TRBJ2-1; V gene: TRBV29-1; CDR3 protein: SVGGNEQF
J gene: TRBJ1-4; V gene: TRBV5-4; CDR3 protein: ASSQGATNEKLF
J gene: TRBJ2-3; V gene: TRBV7-9; CDR3 protein: ASSSVGGAFTDTQY
J gene: -; V gene: TRBV25-1; CDR3 protein: ASSESGFGGAYEQY
J gene: TRBJ2-2; V gene: TRBV11-2; CDR3 protein: ASSLGSTNTGELF
J gene: TRBJ2-1; V gene: TRBV7-3; CDR3 protein: ASSPIGLADNEQF
J gene: TRBJ2-1; V gene: TRBV11-3; CDR3 protein: ASSLYFSGVRSEQF
J gene: TRBJ2-3; V gene: TRBV10-1; CDR3 protein: ASSEPPTGGGGALTDTQY
J gene: TRBJ2-3; V gene: TRBV2; CDR3 protein: ASLAGSTDTQY
J gene: TRBJ1-3; V gene: TRBV28; CDR3 protein: ASSPPRGRGIGNTIY
J gene: TRBJ2-7; V gene: TRBV18; CDR3 protein: ASSPRGGAYEQY
J gene: TRBJ2-7; V gene: TRBV28; CDR3 protein: ASSLTPGWGEQY
J gene: TRBJ2-1; V gene: TRBV7-9; CDR3 protein: ASNWGDEQF
J gene: TRBJ1-6; V gene: TRBV7-2; CDR3 protein: ASRQTGTGVSPLH
J gene: TRBJ2-1; V gene: TRBV5-1; CDR3 protein: ASSPPELEQF
J gene: TRBJ2-3; V gene: TRBV5-6; CDR3 protein: ASSLAGSSSTDTQY
J gene: TRBJ2-3; V gene: TRBV9; CDR3 protein: ASSPRGASTDTQY
J gene: TRBJ1-5; V gene: TRBV7-9; CDR3 protein: ASSFLGAAGQPQH
J gene: TRBJ2-6; V gene: TRBV6-6; CDR3 protein: AVQGANVLT
J gene: TRBJ2-7; V gene: TRBV7-9; CDR3 protein: ASSLATAYEQY
J gene: TRBJ2-6; V gene: TRBV7-7; CDR3 protein: ASTAGSGLSSGANVLT
J gene: TRBJ2-1; V gene: TRBV4-1; CDR3 protein: ASSQDPLGAYNEQF
J gene: TRBJ2-3; V gene: TRBV19; CDR3 protein: ASSIGTGGTDTQY
J gene: -; V gene: TRBV2; CDR3 protein: ASSPTGYEQY
J gene: TRBJ2-5; V gene: TRBV6-1; CDR3 protein: ASSDDSGRAPTETQY
J gene: TRBJ2-1; V gene: TRBV9; CDR3 protein: ASSVARERVRYNEQF
J gene: TRBJ1-3; V gene: TRBV7-9; CDR3 protein: ASSFSTGGANTIY
J gene: TRBJ2-7; V gene: TRBV19; CDR3 protein: ASSPRDRQWAYEQY
J gene: TRBJ1-2; V gene: TRBV6-5; CDR3 protein: ASSYGGADFYGYT
J gene: TRBJ1-2; V gene: TRBV7-6; CDR3 protein: ASSRRDRDLVRYGYT
J gene: TRBJ2-3; V gene: TRBV7-2; CDR3 protein: ASSFRGTQY
J gene: TRBJ2-5; V gene: TRBV6-6; CDR3 protein: ASSPRIRGTETQY
J gene: TRBJ1-3; V gene: TRBV19; CDR3 protein: ASSIDRGASGNTIY
J gene: TRBJ2-5; V gene: TRBV2; CDR3 protein: ASSPGQGLHQETQY
J gene: TRBJ1-4; V gene: TRBV9; CDR3 protein: ASSVGGGNEKLF